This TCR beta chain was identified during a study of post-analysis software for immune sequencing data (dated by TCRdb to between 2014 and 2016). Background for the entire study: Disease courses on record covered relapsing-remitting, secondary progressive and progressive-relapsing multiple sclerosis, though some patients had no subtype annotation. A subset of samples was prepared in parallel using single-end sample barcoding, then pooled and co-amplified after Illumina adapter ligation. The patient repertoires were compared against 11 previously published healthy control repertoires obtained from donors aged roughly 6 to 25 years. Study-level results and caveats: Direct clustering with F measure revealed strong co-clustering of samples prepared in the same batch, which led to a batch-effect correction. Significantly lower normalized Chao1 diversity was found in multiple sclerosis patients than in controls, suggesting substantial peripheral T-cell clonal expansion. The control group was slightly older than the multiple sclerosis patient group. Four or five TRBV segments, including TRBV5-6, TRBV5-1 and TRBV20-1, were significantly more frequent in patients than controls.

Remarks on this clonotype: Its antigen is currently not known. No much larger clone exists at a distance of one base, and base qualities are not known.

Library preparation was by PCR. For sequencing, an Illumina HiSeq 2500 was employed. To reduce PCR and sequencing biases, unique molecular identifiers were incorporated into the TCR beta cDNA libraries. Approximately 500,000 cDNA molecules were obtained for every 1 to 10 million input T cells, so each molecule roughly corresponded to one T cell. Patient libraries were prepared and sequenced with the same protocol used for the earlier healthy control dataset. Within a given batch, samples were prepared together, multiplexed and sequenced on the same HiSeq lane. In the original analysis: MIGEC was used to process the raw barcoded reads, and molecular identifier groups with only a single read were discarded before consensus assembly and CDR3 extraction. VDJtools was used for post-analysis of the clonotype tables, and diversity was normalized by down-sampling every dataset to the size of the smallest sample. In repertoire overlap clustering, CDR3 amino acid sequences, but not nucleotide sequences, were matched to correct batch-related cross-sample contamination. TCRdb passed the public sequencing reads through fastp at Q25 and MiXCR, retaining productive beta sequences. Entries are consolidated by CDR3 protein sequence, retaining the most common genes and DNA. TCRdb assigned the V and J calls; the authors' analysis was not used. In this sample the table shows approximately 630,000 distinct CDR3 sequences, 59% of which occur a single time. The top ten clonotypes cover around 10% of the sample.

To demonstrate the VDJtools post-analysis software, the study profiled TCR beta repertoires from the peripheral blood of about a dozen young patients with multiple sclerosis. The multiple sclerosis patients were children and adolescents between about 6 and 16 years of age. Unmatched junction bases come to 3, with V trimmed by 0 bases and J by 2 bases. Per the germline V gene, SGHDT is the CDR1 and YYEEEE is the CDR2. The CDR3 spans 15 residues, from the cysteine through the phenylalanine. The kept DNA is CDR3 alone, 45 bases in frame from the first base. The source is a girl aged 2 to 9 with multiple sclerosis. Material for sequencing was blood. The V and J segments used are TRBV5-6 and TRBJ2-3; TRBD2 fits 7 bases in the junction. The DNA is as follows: TGTGCCAGCAGCTTGGCGCGGGGGATCACAGATACGCAGTATTTT. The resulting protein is CASSLARGITDTQYF. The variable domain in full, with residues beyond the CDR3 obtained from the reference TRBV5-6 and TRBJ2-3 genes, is DAGVTQSPTHLIKTRGQQVTLRCSPKSGHDTVSWYQQALGQGPQFIFQYYEEEERQRGNFPDRFSGHQFPNYSSELNVNALLLGDSALYLCASSLARGITDTQYFGPGTRLTVL.